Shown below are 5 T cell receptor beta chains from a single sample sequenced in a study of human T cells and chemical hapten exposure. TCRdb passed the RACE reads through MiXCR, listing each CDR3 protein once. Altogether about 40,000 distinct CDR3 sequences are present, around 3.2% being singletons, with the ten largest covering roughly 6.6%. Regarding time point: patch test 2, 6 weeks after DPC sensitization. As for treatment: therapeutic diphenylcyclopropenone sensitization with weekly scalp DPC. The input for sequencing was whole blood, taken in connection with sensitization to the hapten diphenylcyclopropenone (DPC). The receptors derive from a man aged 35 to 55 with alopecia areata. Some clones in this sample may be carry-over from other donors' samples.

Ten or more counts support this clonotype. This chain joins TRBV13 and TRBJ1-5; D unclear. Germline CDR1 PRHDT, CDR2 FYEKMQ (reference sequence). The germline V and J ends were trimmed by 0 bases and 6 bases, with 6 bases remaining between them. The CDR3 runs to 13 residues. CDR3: CASSLGGSQPQHF. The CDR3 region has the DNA TGTGCCAGCAGCTTAGGGGGCTCTCAGCCCCAGCATTTT.

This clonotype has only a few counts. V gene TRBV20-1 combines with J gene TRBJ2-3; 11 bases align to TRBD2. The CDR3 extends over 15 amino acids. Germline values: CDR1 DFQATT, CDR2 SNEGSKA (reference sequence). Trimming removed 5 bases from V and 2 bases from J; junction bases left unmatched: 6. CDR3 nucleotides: TGCAGTGCTGAGACTAGCGGGATCCTCACAGATACGCAGTATTTT. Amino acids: CSAETSGILTDTQYF.

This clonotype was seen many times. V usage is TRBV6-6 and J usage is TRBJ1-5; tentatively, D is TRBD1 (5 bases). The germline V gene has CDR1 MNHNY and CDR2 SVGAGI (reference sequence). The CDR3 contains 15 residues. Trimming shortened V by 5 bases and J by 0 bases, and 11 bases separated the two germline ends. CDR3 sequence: CASSPQGYSNQPQHF. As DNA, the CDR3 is TGTGCCAGCAGTCCCCAGGGATATAGCAATCAGCCCCAGCATTTT.

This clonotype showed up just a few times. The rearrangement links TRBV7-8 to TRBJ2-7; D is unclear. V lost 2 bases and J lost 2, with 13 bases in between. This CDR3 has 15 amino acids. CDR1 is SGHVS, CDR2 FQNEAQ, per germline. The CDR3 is CASSLYLGPAYEQYF. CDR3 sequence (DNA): TGTGCCAGCAGCTTATACTTGGGTCCGGCCTACGAGCAGTACTTC.

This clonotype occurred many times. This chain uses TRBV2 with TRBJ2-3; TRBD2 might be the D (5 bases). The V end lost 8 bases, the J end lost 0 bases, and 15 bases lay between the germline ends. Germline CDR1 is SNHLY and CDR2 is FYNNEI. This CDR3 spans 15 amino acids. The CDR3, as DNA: TGTGCCAGCCTCTCGAGAAGCGGTAGCACAGATACGCAGTATTTT. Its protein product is CASLSRSGSTDTQYF.